These T cell receptor beta chains were read from a single sample in a study of blood T cell repertoires in COVID-19. Method: immunoSEQ multiplex PCR; TCRdb's copy keeps in-frame clones and lacks some. Of approximately 130,000 clones in the sample, around 85% were seen once. The sample comprised peripheral blood. The receptor set was obtained from a human donor in a cohort sampled during active COVID-19. Each CDR3 is given with its conserved first and last residue. The order of the fields is J gene, V gene, D gene, clone size, CDR3 DNA, CDR3 protein. A D gene is named only where the DNA matches it firmly. Size is omitted from some rows. Given values are once, few, many or a class for expanded clones.

>TRBJ2-3|TRBV5-1|TRBD2|-
TGCGCCAGCAGCTTGTTAGGGGGACTAGTCCTAAGTCGGGATACGCAGTATTTT
CASSLLGGLVLSRDTQYF
>TRBJ2-5|TRBV9|TRBD2|-
TGTGCCAGCAGCGTAGACAGCGGGGGGGTAGCAGAGACCCAGTACTTC
CASSVDSGGVAETQYF
>TRBJ1-2|TRBV3-1/TRBV3-2|-|-
TGTGCCAGCAGCCAAGCGGAGGGCCCCGGCTACACCTTC
CASSQAEGPGYTF
>TRBJ1-1|TRBV3-1/TRBV3-2|-|-
TGTGCCAGCAGCCAACCCCGACAGGTCTCGAACACTGAAGCTTTCTTT
CASSQPRQVSNTEAFF
>TRBJ1-5|TRBV7-9|-|-
TGTGCCAGCAGCTTAAACAGGAATGTCGGTCAGCCCCAGCATTTT
CASSLNRNVGQPQHF
>TRBJ2-7|TRBV5-1|-|-
TGCGCCAGCAGCTTGGGCAGTGTCTTGGACGAGCAGTACTTC
CASSLGSVLDEQYF
>TRBJ1-2|TRBV5-6|-|-
TGTGCCAGCAGAAGACAGTATGGTGTATCGGGCACCTTC
CASRRQYGVSGTF
>TRBJ1-2|TRBV19|TRBD1|-
TGTGCCAGTAGTCGACAGGGTCTTGCCCACTACACCTTC
CASSRQGLAHYTF
>TRBJ2-5|TRBV9|TRBD1|-
TGTGCCAGCAGCACACAGGGGGAAGAGACCCAGTACTTC
CASSTQGEETQYF
>TRBJ1-1|TRBV30|TRBD1|-
TGTGCCTGGAGTGACAGGGGGCGCCTCACTGAAGCTTTCTTT
CAWSDRGRLTEAFF
>TRBJ2-1|TRBV6-5|-|few
TGTGCCAGCAAGGACTACTACTACAATGAGCAGTTCTTC
CASKDYYYNEQFF
>TRBJ2-7|TRBV6-2/TRBV6-3|TRBD2|-
TGTGCCAGCAGTCTCGGACTAGCGGGCGGCTTTAGCTCCTACGAGCAGTACTTC
CASSLGLAGGFSSYEQYF
>TRBJ2-7|TRBV5-4|-|-
TGTGCCAGCAGCTCGGCGGGCAGCCGCGAGCAGTACTTC
CASSSAGSREQYF
>TRBJ2-1|TRBV30|TRBD2|few
TGTGCCTGGAGGGGAGCGGGGAACAATGAGCAGTTCTTC
CAWRGAGNNEQFF
>TRBJ2-2|TRBV4-1|-|-
TGCGCCAGCAGCCAAGAAAGGCAGGTCCCCGGGGAGCTGTTTTTT
CASSQERQVPGELFF
>TRBJ1-5|TRBV30|TRBD1|-
TGTGCCTGGAAACCTACCGGGACAGGGGTCCCCAGGCAGCCCCAGCATTTT
CAWKPTGTGVPRQPQHF
>TRBJ2-3|TRBV7-8|TRBD1|-
TGTGCCAGCAGCTCACGACAGGGGGTAGATACGCAGTATTTT
CASSSRQGVDTQYF
>TRBJ2-7|TRBV10-3|-|medium-sized
TGTGCCATCAGGGAGGGACAGTCGTTCTACGAGCAGTACTTC
CAIREGQSFYEQYF
>TRBJ1-2|TRBV7-2|TRBD1|-
TGTGCCAGCAGCCCCCGACAGGGGGCGGGTGGCTACACCTTC
CASSPRQGAGGYTF
>TRBJ2-3|TRBV19|-|-
TGTGCCAGTAGCATAAGGACGGGGACGGGGGAACAGTATTTT
CASSIRTGTGEQYF
>TRBJ1-2|TRBV6-5|TRBD1|-
TGTGCCAGCAGTTACGGCCGGGACAGGGAGGGCTACACCTTC
CASSYGRDREGYTF
>TRBJ1-5|TRBV24-1|-|-
TGTGCCACCAGCATTGGGGGGAACAATCAGCCCCAGCATTTT
CATSIGGNNQPQHF
>TRBJ1-1|TRBV11-2|-|-
TGTGCCAGCAGCTCTATGACTGAAGCTTTCTTT
CASSSMTEAFF
>TRBJ1-2|TRBV3-1/TRBV3-2|-|-
TGTGCCAGCAGTAGACAGACCCTCTATGGCTACACCTTC
CASSRQTLYGYTF
>TRBJ1-1|TRBV30|-|-
TGTGCCTGGAGCCAAAGGGAGCGCGGGTGGAATTTGAACACTGAAGCTTTCTTT
CAWSQRERGWNLNTEAFF
>TRBJ1-4|TRBV28|TRBD1|-
TGTGCCAGCAGTCCGCCCGGGACAGAGTGGGAAAAACTGTTTTTT
CASSPPGTEWEKLFF
>TRBJ2-2|TRBV11-3|TRBD1|-
TGTGCCAGCAGCTCGACAGGGGAGGAGCTGTTTTTT
CASSSTGEELFF
>TRBJ2-6|TRBV7-7|TRBD1|-
TGTGCTAGCAGTCGCGGACAGGGGGCGCCTGGGGCCAACGTCCTGACTTTC
CASSRGQGAPGANVLTF
>TRBJ1-6|TRBV7-9|TRBD1|-
TGTGCCAGCAGCTCCGGACAGGAAGCGGCTAATTCACCCCTCCACTTT
CASSSGQEAANSPLHF
>TRBJ1-2|TRBV7-2|-|-
TGTGCCAGCAGCTTAGGGTCAGGGTCCTATGGCTACACCTTC
CASSLGSGSYGYTF
>TRBJ1-5|TRBV2|TRBD1|once
TGTGCCAGCTCACTCAGGGGGCAGAGCAATCAGCCCCAGCATTTT
CASSLRGQSNQPQHF
>TRBJ2-2|TRBV29-1|TRBD1|-
TGCAGCGCACCCCGGGACAGGAACACCGGGGAGCTGTTTTTT
CSAPRDRNTGELFF
>TRBJ2-1|TRBV21-1|-|-
TGTGCCGGGGCTTATTGCCCCCAACCCCAGGAGCAGTTCTTC
CAGAYCPQPQEQFF
>TRBJ1-5|TRBV2|-|-
TGTGCCAGCTCAAAGGTGCGGGGGGTTCAGCCCCAGCATTTT
CASSKVRGVQPQHF